The text below deals with one TCR beta chain. The data were obtained in a study of blood T cell repertoires in COVID-19. Study context: Researchers got acute and convalescent COVID-19 samples from the United States, Italy and Spain.

The CDR3 length is 14 residues. Per the germline V gene, CDR1 is ENHRY and CDR2 is SYGVKD. Deletions cut 4 bases from V and 4 bases from J, with 13 bases between. The protocol was immunoSEQ multiplex PCR, while the TCRdb copy is restricted to in-frame clones and leaves out a portion. This repertoire shows about 60,000 clones, about 81% found once; its top ten account for approximately 15%. The origin of this receptor is a man aged 70 or older with active COVID-19. Sample: peripheral blood. The gene calls are TRBV10-3 and TRBJ2-5, with D perhaps TRBD2 (7 bases). The chain's CDR3 is CAISVGGDRETQYF. CDR3 sequence (DNA): TGTGCCATCAGTGTAGGGGGGGATCGAGAGACCCAGTACTTC.